This passage covers 25 T cell receptor beta chains from one sample sequenced in a study of Graves' ophthalmopathy and Graves' hyperthyroidism. RNA transcripts were the template, and TCR beta CDR3 regions were amplified from them. The workflow started with a first-round RT-PCR run with HTBI primers and then moved on to a second-round multiplex PCR. TCRdb used MiXCR to reprocess the multiplex PCR reads, holding one entry per CDR3 protein. Among 500,000 to 800,000 distinct CDR3 sequences listed, about two fifths were seen once. The sequencing sample was made of peripheral blood. These TCRs come from an adult man with Graves' ophthalmopathy.

This chain links TRBV9 with TRBJ1-4; D is unresolved. Germline CDR1 reads SGDLS; CDR2 reads YYNGEE. Deletions cut 4 bases from V and 0 bases from J, with 13 bases between. There are 16 residues in the CDR3. CDR3 DNA: TGTGCCAGCAGCTTCGCGGGTGGGACAACTAATGAAAAACTGTTTTTT. Protein sequence: CASSFAGGTTNEKLFF. Supplemented by reference TRBV9 and TRBJ1-4, the full variable domain reads DSGVTQTPKHLITATGQRVTLRCSPRSGDLSVYWYQQSLDQGLQFLIQYYNGEERAKGNILERFSAQQFPDLHSELNLSSLELGDSALYFCASSFAGGTTNEKLFFGSGTQLSVL.

Details on this clonotype: A much larger clone differs by one base, so this may be a read error. The conserved closing phenylalanine or tryptophan is absent in this CDR3, likely reflecting a read error. The V and J genes are TRBV12-3 or TRBV12-4 and TRBJ1-2; no clear D gene. This CDR3 comprises 13 residues. V lost 5 bases and J 8 bases, leaving 15 bases between the germline ends. The CDR3 is CASSPRDLRGYTS. Here the CDR3 DNA reads TGTGCCAGCAGTCCTCGGGATCTTCGGGGCTACACCTCC.

Regarding this clonotype: Being one base from a much bigger clone, this may be a read error. The CDR3 ends on some other residue instead of the conserved phenylalanine or tryptophan, so this is likely a read error. The rearrangement joins TRBV20-1 to TRBJ2-5; TRBD1 is a possible D gene (5 bases). V was trimmed by 3 bases and J by 9 bases, leaving 29 bases between them. From germline, CDR1 is DFQATT and CDR2 SNEGSKA (reference sequence). The CDR3 spans 17 residues. DNA for the CDR3: TGCAGTGCTAGCGATCTAGGTCTGGAAGGGGCTACGGTGGCCCAGTACTGC. Encoded protein: CSASDLGLEGATVAQYC.

This clonotype was detected ten times or more. This chain uses TRBV7-3 with TRBJ2-7; a possible D gene is TRBD1 (6 bases). The V and J ends lost 6 bases and 4 bases respectively, with 7 bases between them. The CDR3 length is 11 residues. Germline values: CDR1 SGHTA, CDR2 FQGTGA. CDR3: CASSTGYEQYF. CDR3 in DNA: TGTGCCAGCAGTACAGGGTACGAGCAGTACTTC.

This clonotype was seen a few times. V and J are TRBV20-1 and TRBJ2-5; TRBD2 matches at 8 bases. This CDR3 comprises 16 residues. Germline lookup yields CDR1 DFQATT and CDR2 SNEGSKA (reference sequence). V lost 0 bases to trimming and J lost 1 base; unmatched junction nucleotides: 7. DNA for the CDR3: TGCAGTGCTAGAGATGCCCTAGCGGGCCCCCAAGAGACCCAGTACTTC. Its protein is CSARDALAGPQETQYF.

This chain links TRBV6-5 with TRBJ1-2; D call uncertain. The CDR3 contains 12 residues. Per the germline V gene, CDR1 is MNHEY and CDR2 is SVGAGI. The V end lost 6 bases, the J end lost 4 bases, and 9 bases lay between the germline ends. The CDR3 protein is CASSLGFYGYTF. Here the CDR3 DNA reads TGTGCCAGCAGCCTGGGCTTCTATGGCTACACCTTC.

The chain recombines TRBV6-5 with TRBJ1-6; the D is unclear. With 6 bases removed from V and 7 bases from J, the gap between germline ends came to 19 bases. This CDR3 spans 16 amino acids. Germline V gives CDR1 MNHEY, CDR2 SVGAGI. As DNA, the CDR3 is TGTGCCAGCAGAAACGTTCGTTTAGCGAACAATTCACCCCTCCACTTT. Its protein is CASRNVRLANNSPLHF.

A remark on this clonotype: A read error may explain this, as a much larger clone is one base away. The rearrangement uses TRBV24-1 and TRBJ1-4; D ambiguous. Looked up from germline, CDR1 is KGHDR and CDR2 is SFDVKD. The CDR3 is made up of 13 amino acids. V was pared by 6 bases and J by 8 bases, with 12 bases between. Here the CDR3 reads CATSYRGSEKLFF. The CDR3 DNA is TGTGCCACCAGTTACAGAGGCTCGGAAAAACTGTTTTTT.

Comments on this clonotype: This may be a read error, as it is one base from a much larger clone. J is TRBJ2-5 and V is TRBV20-1, with D perhaps matching TRBD2 (5 bases). Germline lookup yields CDR1 DFQATT and CDR2 SNEGSKA (reference sequence). There are 14 residues in the CDR3. The CDR3 DNA follows: TGCGGTGCTAGAGATCCCGGGATACAGGAGACCCAGTACTTC. Translated: CGARDPGIQETQYF.

About this clonotype itself: The junction and the germline gene differ at one end; a read error may be behind it. V usage is TRBV25-1 and J usage is TRBJ2-5, with 11 bases identical to TRBD2. Germline loops: CDR1 MGHDK, CDR2 SYGVNS. The CDR3 is 12 residues long. This CDR3 is CASTRLAGTLDF. In DNA form, the CDR3 reads TGTGCCAGCACTCGACTAGCGGGGACCCTGGACTTC.

This clonotype was recorded only once. This may come from a read error, since a much larger clone is one base off. CDR3 protein: CAGSYLNSGNTIYF. The CDR3 bases are TGTGCCGGCAGTTACCTTAACTCTGGAAACACCATATATTTT. The chain carries TRBV6-1 and TRBJ1-3, with D unresolved. Germline CDR1 is MNHNS and CDR2 is SASEGT. The CDR3 extends over 14 amino acids.

This clonotype was counted at least ten times. The V call is TRBV14, the J call TRBJ1-2; the D gene is possibly TRBD1 (5 bases). The CDR3 runs 16 residues. CDR1 is SGHDN, CDR2 FVKESK, per germline. Trimming left V 0 bases short and J 4 bases short, with 15 bases between. CDR3 DNA sequence: TGTGCCAGCAGCCAAGATTGGGGCGGACCACTCTATGGCTACACCTTC. It specifies CASSQDWGGPLYGYTF.

As regards this clonotype: Germline and junction disagree at one end, which may indicate a read error. This chain joins TRBV12-3 or TRBV12-4 and TRBJ1-2; TRBD1 aligns across 9 bases. The CDR3 is 15 residues long. The CDR3 region is CASSDGTGNYYGYTF. The CDR3 region has the DNA TGCGCCAGCAGCGACGGGACAGGGAATTATTATGGCTACACCTTC.

This clonotype has at least ten counts. The V call is TRBV11-1, the J call TRBJ2-2, with 7 bases fitting TRBD2. The germline CDR1 and CDR2 sequences are SGHAT and FQDESV (reference sequence). CDR3 length: 14 amino acids. Unmatched junction bases numbered 4, after V lost 5 bases and J lost 4 bases. The CDR3 here is CASSSGMATGELFF. The CDR3 bases are TGTGCCAGCAGCAGCGGGATGGCCACCGGGGAGCTGTTTTTT.

Comments on this clonotype: The junction departs from germline at one end; a sequencing error may be responsible. V and J are TRBV10-3 and TRBJ1-1; a possible D gene is TRBD1 (5 bases). There are 15 residues in the CDR3. Germline CDR1 ENHRY, CDR2 SYGVKD. The CDR3 loop reads CASSPGRPLSTEAFF. CDR3 nucleotide sequence: TGTGCCAGCAGTCCGGGACGGCCCCTCAGTACTGAAGCTTTCTTT.

This clonotype appeared a single time. This chain joins TRBV10-3 and TRBJ2-5, with 10 bases aligning to TRBD2. J was trimmed by 9 bases and V by 2 bases; bases with no gene match: 9. CDR1 is ENHRY, CDR2 SYGVKD, per germline. The CDR3 is made up of 15 amino acids. This CDR3 is CAISERASGGDAQYF. Here the CDR3 DNA reads TGTGCCATCAGTGAGAGGGCTAGCGGGGGTGATGCCCAGTACTTC.

The chain links TRBV6-2 or TRBV6-3 to TRBJ1-2; 9 bases align to TRBD1. CDR1 and CDR2 from the germline V gene are MNHEY and SVGEGT. The CDR3 extends over 11 amino acids. The V and J ends lost 10 bases and 8 bases, in that order; junction bases with no gene match: 5. CDR3 sequence reads: CATNRGRGYTF. CDR3 sequence (DNA): TGTGCCACGAACAGGGGGCGCGGCTACACCTTC.

This clonotype was recorded a few times. J is TRBJ1-5 and V is TRBV12-3 or TRBV12-4; 8 bases align to TRBD1. J gave up 4 bases and V 2 bases, and 10 bases lay outside the gene matches. The CDR3 has 17 amino acids. CDR3 amino acids: CASSLSETTGGNQPQHF. CDR3 sequence (DNA): TGTGCCAGCAGTTTAAGTGAGACAACAGGGGGGAATCAGCCCCAGCATTTT.

Turning to this clonotype: Relative to the germline gene, one junction end is altered; a read error may explain this. V is TRBV7-8 and J is TRBJ2-7; D is possibly TRBD2 (5 bases). CDR3 size: 14 residues. Germline V gene lookup returns CDR1 SGHVS and CDR2 FQNEAQ. This CDR3 reads CASSLAGVYYEQHF. The CDR3 DNA sequence: TGTGCCAGCAGCTTAGCCGGGGTCTACTACGAGCAGCACTTC.

V and J are TRBV11-2 and TRBJ2-7; D is ambiguous. Trimming pared 5 bases from V and 5 bases from J, leaving 19 bases between. Germline V lookup: CDR1 SGHAT, CDR2 FQNNGV. The CDR3 loop spans 15 amino acids. CDR3 protein: CASSDGSISMDEQYF. CDR3 bases: TGTGCCAGCAGCGACGGCAGTATTAGCATGGACGAGCAGTACTTC.

This clonotype was picked up a small number of times. The rearrangement uses TRBV20-1 and TRBJ2-7; 9 bases line up with TRBD2. The germline CDR1 and CDR2 sequences are DFQATT and SNEGSKA (reference sequence). With V trimmed by 6 bases and J by 2 bases, 8 bases remained unmatched. The length of the CDR3 is 14 residues. The CDR3 is CSAGKAGGPYEQYF. DNA of the CDR3: TGCAGTGCGGGGAAAGCGGGGGGTCCCTACGAGCAGTACTTC.

The chain has TRBV6-1 and TRBJ2-7; the D gene is possibly TRBD1 (5 bases). Between the trimmed V and J ends, which lost 4 bases and 0 bases, there was a span of 13 bases. The CDR3 totals 15 residues. CDR1 MNHNS and CDR2 SASEGT come from the germline V gene. CDR3 nucleotide sequence: TGTGCCAGCAGTGGTGGCCAGGGTCTCTCCTACGAGCAGTACTTC. This translates into CASSGGQGLSYEQYF.

The V gene is TRBV7-6, the J gene TRBJ2-5; D perhaps matches TRBD2 (6 bases). The end of the DNA is better explained by TRBJ2-1, so the J call may be wrong. Germline values: CDR1 SGHVS, CDR2 FNYEAQ. This CDR3 is 16 amino acids long. In DNA, the CDR3 is TGTGCCAGCAGCTTAGCCGGGACTGGCCTTGGAGGGGAGCAGTTCTTC. Translated, it gives CASSLAGTGLGGEQFF.

Ten or more counts support this clonotype. The CDR3 protein is CASRGTPKRRSGNTIYF. As DNA, the CDR3 is TGTGCCAGCAGAGGGACACCAAAGAGGAGGTCTGGAAACACCATATATTTT. The V and J genes are TRBV12-3 or TRBV12-4 and TRBJ1-3; tentative D call: TRBD1 (6 bases). There are 17 residues in the CDR3. Trimming took 6 bases from V and 1 from J, leaving 19 bases between them.

This clonotype came up a few times. The CDR3 nucleotides read TGTGCCACCAGTGATTCTTGGGACAGACGGGATACGCAGTATTTT. Amino acids: CATSDSWDRRDTQYF. The J gene is TRBJ2-3, the V gene TRBV24-1, with TRBD1 matching over 7 bases. This CDR3 comprises 15 residues. V gave up 2 bases and J gave up 6 bases; unmatched junction bases: 7. Germline CDR1 KGHDR, CDR2 SFDVKD.